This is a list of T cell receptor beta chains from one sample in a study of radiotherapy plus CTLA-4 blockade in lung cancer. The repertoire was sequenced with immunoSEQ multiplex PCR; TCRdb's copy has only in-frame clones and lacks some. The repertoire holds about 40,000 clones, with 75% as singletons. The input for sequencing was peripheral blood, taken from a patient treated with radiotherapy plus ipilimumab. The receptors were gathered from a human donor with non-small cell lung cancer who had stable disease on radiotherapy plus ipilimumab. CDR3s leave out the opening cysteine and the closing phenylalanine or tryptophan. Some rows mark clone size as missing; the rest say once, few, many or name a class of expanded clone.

ASGLVLGQVYNEQF	-	TRBV12-5	TRBJ2-1
ASSPARAFGDEQY	-	TRBV18	TRBJ2-7
ASSDRGDSGNTIY	-	TRBV9	TRBJ1-3
ASSIPSGGAPDTQY	-	TRBV19	TRBJ2-3
AWIGGGGDTQY	-	TRBV27	TRBJ2-3
ASSRDRGTGNTIY	-	TRBV6-1	TRBJ1-3
ASSDYLADTQY	-	TRBV7-3	TRBJ2-3
ASSETLRGGYT	-	TRBV6-1	TRBJ1-2
ASSQDNYGYT	-	TRBV5-8	TRBJ1-2
ASSGQGNTEAF	-	TRBV10-2	TRBJ1-1
ASSFPGGEQF	-	TRBV11-3	TRBJ2-1
ASSFGGNTEAF	-	TRBV7-9	TRBJ1-1
ASSQESNRGEQY	-	TRBV4-1	TRBJ2-7
ASSRDSWFETQY	-	TRBV7-8	TRBJ2-5
AWRKTGTVEQY	few	TRBV30	TRBJ2-7
ASSLDEESYEQY	-	TRBV7-6	TRBJ2-7
AAAGGNQPQH	once	TRBV19	TRBJ1-5
ASSAGRLLGSSTDTQY	-	TRBV6-1	TRBJ2-3
ASRDDSVVYT	few	TRBV2	TRBJ1-2
ASSLKAGTNYGYT	-	TRBV7-3	TRBJ1-2
ASSLGPSGEQY	once	TRBV7-9	TRBJ2-7
ASSLARGQGLHEQY	-	TRBV5-6	TRBJ2-7
ASSLGLSPGGSYNEQF	-	TRBV5-4	TRBJ2-1
ASSYWNGRVQYEQY	-	TRBV6-5	TRBJ2-7